One sample yielded the 4 T cell receptor beta chains listed below, sequenced in a study of regulatory T cells in long-lasting Graves disease. Sequencing libraries for TCR beta were prepared with iRepertoire HTBI primers and Arm-PCR of CDR3 regions. From the multiplex PCR reads, TCRdb called clonotypes with MiXCR, one entry per CDR3 protein. The repertoire holds roughly 500,000 distinct CDR3 sequences, with roughly 21% as singletons. Sample time point: persistent/refractory GD, antithyroid drugs over 5 years with positive TRAb. The authors made the TCR library using RNA they extracted from PBMCs. Here the sequenced sample was peripheral blood mononuclear cells (PBMCs), taken when the disease was refractory, from a patient treated with antithyroid drugs. All receptors come from a female donor with Graves disease.

This chain links TRBV24-1 with TRBJ2-5; 10 bases map to TRBD1. The germline V gene encodes CDR1 KGHDR and CDR2 SFDVKD. There are 16 residues in the CDR3. V gave up 3 bases and J gave up 2 bases; unmatched junction bases: 5. The CDR3 region has the DNA TGTGCCACCAGTGATCTCCGGGACAGGGGACAAGAGACCCAGTACTTC. It translates to CATSDLRDRGQETQYF.

As regards this clonotype: The CDR3 end shows no conserved phenylalanine or tryptophan, and so a read error is likely. The chain links TRBV6-5 to TRBJ2-7; the match to TRBD1 covers 7 bases. Germline lookup yields CDR1 MNHEY and CDR2 SVGAGI. The trim removed 0 bases at V and 2 bases at J, leaving 4 bases unmatched. The CDR3 has 15 amino acids. The CDR3 nucleotides are TGTGCCAGCAGTTACTCTACAGGGGTTACCTACGAGCAGTACATC. Amino acids: CASSYSTGVTYEQYI.

This clonotype was found a few times. The chain couples TRBV20-1 to TRBJ2-7; D remains unclear. Germline CDR1 reads DFQATT; CDR2 reads SNEGSKA (reference sequence). Deletions cut 4 bases from V and 6 bases from J, with 16 bases between. The CDR3 contains 13 residues. The CDR3 nucleotides read TGCAGTGCTATCCGAACGGACGCCTTCGAGCAGTACTTC. This codes for CSAIRTDAFEQYF.

This clonotype was seen many times. CDR3: CASTWTGRTEAFF. CDR3 nucleotides: TGTGCCAGCACCTGGACAGGGAGAACTGAAGCTTTCTTT. This chain links TRBV28 with TRBJ1-1, with 8 bases that match TRBD1. The CDR3 contains 13 residues. V trimming: 7 bases; J trimming: 5 bases; junction bases outside the gene matches: 6. In germline, CDR1 is MDHEN, CDR2 SYDVKM. Filled out from reference TRBV28 and TRBJ1-1, the complete variable domain reads DVKVTQSSRYLVKRTGEKVFLECVQDMDHENMFWYRQDPGLGLRLIYFSYDVKMKEKGDIPEGYSVSREKKERFSLILESASTNQTSMYLCASTWTGRTEAFFGQGTRLTVV.